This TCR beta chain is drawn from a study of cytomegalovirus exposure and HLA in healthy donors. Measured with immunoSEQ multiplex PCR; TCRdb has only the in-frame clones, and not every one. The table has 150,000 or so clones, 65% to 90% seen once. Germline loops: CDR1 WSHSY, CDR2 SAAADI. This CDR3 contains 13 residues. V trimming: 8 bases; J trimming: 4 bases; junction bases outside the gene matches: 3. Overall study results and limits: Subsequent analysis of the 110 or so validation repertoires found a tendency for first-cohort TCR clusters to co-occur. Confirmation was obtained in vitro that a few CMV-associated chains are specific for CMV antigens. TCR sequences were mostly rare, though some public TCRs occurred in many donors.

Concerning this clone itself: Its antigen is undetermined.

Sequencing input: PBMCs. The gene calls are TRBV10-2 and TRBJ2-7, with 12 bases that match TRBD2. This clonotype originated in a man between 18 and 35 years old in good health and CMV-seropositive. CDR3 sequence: CASRTSGTYEQYF. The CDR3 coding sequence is TGCGCCAGCCGGACTAGCGGGACGTACGAGCAGTACTTC.